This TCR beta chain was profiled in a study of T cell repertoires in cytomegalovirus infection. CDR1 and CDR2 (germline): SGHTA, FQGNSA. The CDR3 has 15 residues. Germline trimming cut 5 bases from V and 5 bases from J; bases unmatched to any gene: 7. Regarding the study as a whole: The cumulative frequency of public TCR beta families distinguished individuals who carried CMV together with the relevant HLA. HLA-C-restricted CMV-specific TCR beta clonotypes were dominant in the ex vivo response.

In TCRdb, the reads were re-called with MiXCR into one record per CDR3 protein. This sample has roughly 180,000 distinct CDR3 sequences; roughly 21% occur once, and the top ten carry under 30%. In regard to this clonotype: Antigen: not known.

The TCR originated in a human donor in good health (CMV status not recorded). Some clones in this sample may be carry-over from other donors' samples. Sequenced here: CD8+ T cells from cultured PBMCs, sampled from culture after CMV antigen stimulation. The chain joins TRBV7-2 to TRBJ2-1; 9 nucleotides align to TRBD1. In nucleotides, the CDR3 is TGTGCCAGCAGCCACCGGACAGGGGCGAACAATGAGCAGTTCTTC. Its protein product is CASSHRTGANNEQFF.